The entry below describes one TCR beta chain. What it binds is not known. An end of the junction does not agree with germline; a read error may underlie this. CDR1 and CDR2 (germline): KGHDR, SFDVKD. The CDR3 has 14 residues. RNA transcripts served as template for amplifying TCR beta CDR3 sequences. The first-round RT-PCR employed HTBI primers together with the Qiagen OneStep RT-PCR kit. A multiplex PCR was then performed as the second round. Via MiXCR, TCRdb re-called the multiplex PCR reads, giving one row per CDR3 protein. The table shows approximately 700,000 distinct CDR3 sequences, with about two fifths occurring only once. Under 3 months in duration, the ophthalmopathy in affected donors had moderate-to-severe activity, CAS ≥3 and NOSPECS ≥4. The data stem from a study of Graves' ophthalmopathy and Graves' hyperthyroidism. Study-wide results and caveats: Most expanded clonotypes in thyroid above 0.001 frequency also showed up in blood.

The source material was peripheral blood. The chain couples TRBV24-1 to TRBJ2-2; D might be TRBD1 or TRBD2, each matching 6 bases. The TCR comes from an adult man with Graves' ophthalmopathy. In nucleotides, the CDR3 is TGTGACACCAGTGATGGGGGGCACACCGGGGAGCTGTTTTTT. It translates to CDTSDGGHTGELFF.